The present T cell receptor (beta chain) was sequenced within a study of blood T cell repertoires in COVID-19. The overall study: The United States, Italy and Spain supplied acute and convalescent COVID-19 samples.

Germline V CDR1 and CDR2: SNHLY, FYNNEI. V dropped 3 bases and J dropped 3; count of bases not matched to a gene: 4. CDR3 length: 16 amino acids. Profiled with immunoSEQ multiplex PCR; TCRdb holds only in-frame clones, not every one. Of about 380,000 clones detected, 85% appear once; the ten largest clones hold 3.6%. The source is a woman between 18 and 30 years old with acute or convalescent COVID-19. Sequencing was performed on peripheral blood. The rearrangement joins TRBV2 to TRBJ1-3; 11 nucleotides line up with TRBD1. Here the CDR3 DNA reads TGTGCCAGCAGTGAGCTGGACAGGGGGCATGGAAACACCATATATTTT. Translation gives CASSELDRGHGNTIYF.